This T cell receptor (beta chain) was recorded in a study of shared clonotypes between healthy human individuals. The germline gives CDR1 MGHRA, CDR2 YSYEKL. Between the trimmed V and J ends, which lost 4 bases and 0 bases, there was a span of 16 bases. This CDR3 is 17 amino acids long. Sequenced by immunoSEQ multiplex PCR; TCRdb stores in-frame clones only, minus some. The repertoire holds roughly 2,300,000 clones, with 85% to 95% as singletons. This clonotype was obtained from a man between 18 and 35 years old in good health. Some clones in this sample may be carry-over from other donors' samples. The V gene is TRBV4-1, the J gene TRBJ2-1; tentative D call: TRBD1 (6 bases). The sequencing sample was made of naive CD4+ T cells from PBMCs. Subset here: CD45RA+ positively selected. In nucleotides, the CDR3 is TGCGCCAGCAGCCCTCAGGACAGACAGAGCTCCTACAATGAGCAGTTCTTC. Protein product: CASSPQDRQSSYNEQFF.